Each of the 25 T cell receptor beta chains below was sequenced from the same sample in a study of Graves' ophthalmopathy and Graves' hyperthyroidism. Investigators amplified TCR beta CDR3 regions from RNA transcripts. The library came from an HTBI-primed first-round RT-PCR and a second-round multiplex PCR. TCRdb independently ran MiXCR on the multiplex PCR reads; one entry per CDR3 protein. Here the sample spans roughly 160,000 distinct CDR3 sequences, 39% being singletons. The specimen was peripheral blood. The receptors were gathered from a man aged 25-45 years with Graves' ophthalmopathy.

The V gene is TRBV6-2 or TRBV6-3, the J gene TRBJ2-7; 9 positions match TRBD2. CDR3 length: 14 amino acids. Germline-derived CDR1 and CDR2 are MNHEY and SVGEGT. With V trimmed by 5 bases and J by 1 base, 3 bases remained unmatched. The CDR3 nucleotides are TGTGCCAGCAGTCGACTAGCGGATTCCTACGAGCAGTACTTC. Residues: CASSRLADSYEQYF.

The genes are TRBV12-3 or TRBV12-4 and TRBJ1-1; D remains unclear. V lost 7 bases to trimming and J lost 5 bases, with 17 bases between them. This CDR3 has 14 amino acids. The CDR3 bases are TGTGCCAGCACCCTCAGCCTTAGTGGGACTGAAGCTTTCTTT. The encoded protein is CASTLSLSGTEAFF.

This clonotype was counted ten times or more. The V gene is TRBV7-9, the J gene TRBJ2-4; 11 bases are a match to TRBD1. CDR1 and CDR2 (germline): SEHNR, FQNEAQ (reference sequence). V shed 5 bases, J shed 8 bases, and the junction held 11 bases outside the gene matches. CDR3 length equals 16 residues. CDR3 DNA: TGTGCCAGCAGCCCCCGGGACAGGGGGAAAGGGGACATTCAGTACTTC. Translation gives CASSPRDRGKGDIQYF.

This clonotype was seen more than once but under ten times. This chain uses TRBV6-1 with TRBJ1-1; D gene ambiguous. The germline V gene has CDR1 MNHNS and CDR2 SASEGT. This CDR3 region has 15 residues. V was shortened by 6 bases and J by 0 bases, with 14 bases between the two germline ends. CDR3 amino acids: CASRIRWALNTEAFF. The CDR3 DNA sequence: TGTGCCAGCAGAATACGTTGGGCGTTGAACACTGAAGCTTTCTTT.

The table lists this clonotype with many counts. The chain recombines TRBV6-8 with TRBJ2-7; 7 bases fit TRBD1. The CDR3 consists of 12 residues. Germline V lookup: CDR1 MNHGY, CDR2 SAAAGT. Unmatched junction bases numbered 1, after V lost 2 bases and J lost 6 bases. The CDR3 is CASSYRGREQYF. The CDR3 DNA sequence: TGTGCCAGCAGTTACAGGGGGCGCGAGCAGTACTTC.

The chain employs TRBV15 and TRBJ2-2; D remains ambiguous. The CDR3 loop spans 14 amino acids. V dropped 0 bases and J dropped 9 bases, with 11 bases sitting between them. CDR1 is LNHNV and CDR2 is YYDKDF in the germline V gene (reference sequence). CDR3 residues: CATSRDLQVRELFF. In DNA form, the CDR3 reads TGTGCCACCAGCAGAGATCTTCAGGTGCGGGAGCTGTTTTTT.

This clonotype was seen just once. The V call is TRBV12-3 or TRBV12-4, the J call TRBJ2-2; D is unresolved. Trimming stripped 5 bases from V and 7 bases from J, with 5 bases between. This CDR3 has 11 amino acids. As DNA, the CDR3 is TGTGCCAGCAGTATGCACGGGGAGCTGTTTTTT. Encoded protein: CASSMHGELFF.

In its sample, this clonotype was seen many times. This chain links TRBV11-1 with TRBJ2-5; 7 nucleotides align to TRBD1. The CDR3 totals 17 residues. V dropped 5 bases and J dropped 1; count of bases not matched to a gene: 13. Germline assignment: CDR1 SGHAT and CDR2 FQDESV (reference sequence). The CDR3 DNA reads as TGTGCCAGCAGCAACCGAGTGACAGGGAACTTCCAAGAGACCCAGTACTTC. This encodes CASSNRVTGNFQETQYF.

This clonotype was recorded at least ten times. This chain links TRBV12-3 or TRBV12-4 with TRBJ2-5, with D possibly being TRBD1 (5 bases). V lost 2 bases to trimming and J lost 2 bases, with 15 bases between them. The length of the CDR3 is 16 residues. CDR3 residues: CASSLIGAEFQETQYF. CDR3 DNA sequence: TGTGCCAGCAGTTTAATAGGGGCAGAGTTTCAAGAGACCCAGTACTTC.

This chain uses TRBV12-3 or TRBV12-4 with TRBJ2-2, with D unclear. V gave up 6 bases and J gave up 11 bases, with 16 bases separating them. CDR3 length: 13 amino acids. CDR3: CASSPYPSIELFF. In DNA, the CDR3 is TGTGCCAGCAGCCCCTATCCCAGCATCGAGCTGTTTTTT.

This clonotype occurred many times. The chain has TRBV9 and TRBJ2-5; D is ambiguous. Per germline, CDR1 SGDLS and CDR2 YYNGEE. V lost 1 base and J lost 7, with 11 bases in between. CDR3 length equals 13 residues. The CDR3 bases are TGTGCCAGCAGCGTAACCACGGCTGCGACCCAGTACTTC. As protein: CASSVTTAATQYF.

This sequence joins TRBV2 and TRBJ1-1; 10 bases match TRBD1. Germline lookup yields CDR1 SNHLY and CDR2 FYNNEI. The CDR3 has 14 residues. With 5 bases clipped from V and 5 bases from J, the junction kept 5 bases outside the gene matches. The CDR3 DNA follows: TGTGCCAGCAGTACGACAGGGGGCCTAACTGAAGCTTTCTTT. Protein sequence: CASSTTGGLTEAFF.

This clonotype appeared once. The chain links TRBV19 to TRBJ2-7; the D call may be TRBD1 or TRBD2 (6 bases each). Germline V gene sequence: CDR1 LNHDA, CDR2 SQIVND (reference sequence). This CDR3 is built from 14 residues. The ends were cut back, 3 bases at V and 2 bases at J, with 11 bases in the middle. The CDR3 reads CASSIARGPYEQYF. The CDR3 nucleotides read TGTGCCAGTAGTATTGCTCGGGGGCCCTACGAGCAGTACTTC.

This chain connects TRBV28 to TRBJ2-7; possibly TRBD1 or TRBD2 for D (5 bases each). The V gene lost 6 bases and the J gene lost 4 bases, with 19 bases spanning the gap. The CDR3 covers 15 residues. The germline CDR1 and CDR2 sequences are MDHEN and SYDVKM. The CDR3 DNA reads TGTGCCAGCAGCCTCCCGGGGCGGCGTTTTTACGAGCAGTACTTC. Translated: CASSLPGRRFYEQYF.

This clonotype was observed a handful of times. The rearrangement joins TRBV6-2 or TRBV6-3 to TRBJ1-1, with 11 bases fitting TRBD1. The V gene end was trimmed by 0 bases and the J gene end by 0 bases; junction bases not matched to a gene: 6. The CDR3 length is 18 residues. Per the germline V gene, CDR1 is MNHEY and CDR2 is SVGEGT. The CDR3 protein is CASSYSMGTGGLNTEAFF. The DNA of the CDR3 is TGTGCCAGCAGTTACTCGATGGGGACAGGGGGATTGAACACTGAAGCTTTCTTT.

The J gene is TRBJ1-6, the V gene TRBV7-8; TRBD1 matches at 9 bases. V trimming: 4 bases; J trimming: 7 bases; junction bases outside the gene matches: 5. Germline V gene data show CDR1 as SGHVS and CDR2 as FQNEAQ. The length of the CDR3 is 15 residues. DNA for the CDR3: TGTGCCAGCAGCTGGGACAGGGTATCAAATTCACCCCTCCACTTT. Amino acids: CASSWDRVSNSPLHF.

The chain combines TRBV30 with TRBJ1-2, with TRBD1 identical over 10 bases. Germline CDR1 GTSNPN, CDR2 SVGIG (reference sequence). CDR3 length: 13 amino acids. The V and J ends lost 4 bases and 8 bases, in that order; junction bases with no gene match: 7. The CDR3 DNA reads as TGTGCCTGGACGGGACAGGGGATTGGCGGCTACACCTTC. It translates to CAWTGQGIGGYTF. The variable domain in full, with the rest retrieved from reference TRBV30 and TRBJ1-2, is SQTIHQWPATLVQPVGSPLSLECTVEGTSNPNLYWYRQAAGRGLQLLFYSVGIGQISSEVPQNLSASRPQDRQFILSSKKLLLSDSGFYLCAWTGQGIGGYTFGSGTRLTVV.

The genes are TRBV29-1 and TRBJ2-5; D may match TRBD1 or TRBD2 (5 bases each). Trimming shortened V by 8 bases and J by 0 bases, and 19 bases separated the two germline ends. Germline V gives CDR1 SQVTM, CDR2 ANQGSEA. This CDR3 has 15 residues. CDR3 DNA: TGCAGCACCCTAGGAGGAAGGGGTGACCAAGAGACCCAGTACTTC. Protein: CSTLGGRGDQETQYF.

The sample holds many counts of this clonotype. The chain has TRBV15 and TRBJ2-7, with TRBD1 as a possible D gene (5 bases). Germline CDR1 reads LNHNV; CDR2 reads YYDKDF (reference sequence). Trimming stripped 0 bases from V and 2 bases from J, with 11 bases between. The CDR3 length is 15 residues. The CDR3 region is CATSREGASTYEQYF. DNA of the CDR3: TGTGCCACCAGCAGAGAAGGGGCCTCAACCTACGAGCAGTACTTC.

The chain uses TRBV20-1 and TRBJ2-7, with 11 bases aligning to TRBD2. The CDR3 consists of 14 residues. Trimming at V came to 5 bases and at J to 4 bases, leaving 7 bases not matched to a gene. Germline V gene data show CDR1 as DFQATT and CDR2 as SNEGSKA (reference sequence). The CDR3 DNA reads TGCAGTGCTCCTCCTGCTAGCGGGAGGTACGAGCAGTACTTC. Amino acids: CSAPPASGRYEQYF.

The table lists this clonotype with many counts. The rearrangement links TRBV28 to TRBJ2-7; the D call may be TRBD1 or TRBD2 (7 bases each). V gave up 0 bases and J gave up 1 base, with 13 bases separating them. The length of the CDR3 is 16 residues. The germline V gene encodes CDR1 MDHEN and CDR2 SYDVKM. The CDR3 reads CASSLWGGGESYEQYF. The CDR3, as DNA: TGTGCCAGCAGTTTATGGGGAGGGGGCGAATCCTACGAGCAGTACTTC.

Only a few counts were recorded for this clonotype. This chain connects TRBV20-1 to TRBJ2-5; 11 bases line up with TRBD2. The ends lost 3 bases at V and 5 bases at J; junction bases unmatched: 5. CDR1 DFQATT and CDR2 SNEGSKA come from the germline V gene (reference sequence). The CDR3 is 14 amino acids. As DNA, the CDR3 is TGCAGTGCTAGGCTAGCGGGAGGCGGGGAGACCCAGTACTTC. This translates into CSARLAGGGETQYF.

The CDR3 loop is CASSFGGRQNNSPLHF. The CDR3 bases are TGTGCCAGCAGTTTCGGGGGAAGACAGAATAATTCACCCCTCCACTTT. The rearrangement uses TRBV28 and TRBJ1-6, with a weak D call TRBD1 (5 bases). CDR1 and CDR2 (germline): MDHEN, SYDVKM. V lost 3 bases and J lost 5, with 14 bases in between. This CDR3 has 16 residues.

The sample holds a few counts of this clonotype. The J gene is TRBJ2-7, the V gene TRBV12-3 or TRBV12-4, with TRBD1 matching 7 bases. The CDR3 spans 15 residues. The V gene end was trimmed by 6 bases and the J gene end by 2 bases; junction bases not matched to a gene: 10. This CDR3 is CASSRVQGSPYEQYF. The CDR3 region has the DNA TGTGCCAGCAGCCGCGTACAGGGGTCACCCTACGAGCAGTACTTC.

This clonotype was found many times. The rearrangement uses TRBV5-1 and TRBJ2-2; D not certain. CDR3 length: 13 residues. Germline CDR1 SGHRS, CDR2 YFSETQ. Trimming removed 1 base at V and 2 bases at J, with 3 bases between. The CDR3 region has the DNA TGCGCCAGCAGCTTGACCAACACCGGGGAGCTGTTTTTT. Amino acid sequence: CASSLTNTGELFF.